Presented here are 9 T cell receptor beta chains from one specimen sequenced in a study of blood T cell repertoires in COVID-19. Repertoires were generated with immunoSEQ multiplex PCR, while TCRdb's copy carries only in-frame clones and drops some. The sample has about 520,000 clones; approximately 83% are singletons. Source material: peripheral blood. The source of these receptors is a human donor in a cohort sampled during active COVID-19.

Concerning this clone itself: The junction departs from the called germline gene at one end, perhaps through a read error. V usage is TRBV7-7 and J usage is TRBJ2-5, with 14 bases matching TRBD2. The CDR3 sequence is 16 residues long. Germline loops: CDR1 SSHAT, CDR2 FNYEAQ (reference sequence). DNA of the CDR3: TGTGCTAGCAGCCTGGGACTAGCGGGAGTGCGAGAGACCCAGTACTTC. Translating gives CASSLGLAGVRETQYF.

This clone was counted a few times. The chain recombines TRBV7-3 with TRBJ2-1; 11 bases agree with TRBD2. Trimming took 5 bases from V and 6 from J; bases not matched to a gene: 3. The CDR3 is made up of 14 amino acids. CDR1 SGHTA and CDR2 FQGTGA come from the germline V gene. In DNA, the CDR3 is TGTGCCAGCAGCGCCACTAGCGGGAGCAATGAGCAGTTCTTC. It yields the protein CASSATSGSNEQFF.

The chain joins TRBV29-1 to TRBJ2-2; weak D call: TRBD2 (6 bases). Trimming stripped 6 bases from V and 1 base from J, with 9 bases between. The CDR3 totals 13 residues. From germline, CDR1 is SQVTM and CDR2 ANQGSEA. CDR3 sequence: CSVYGRNTGELFF. CDR3 sequence (DNA): TGCAGCGTCTACGGGAGGAACACCGGGGAGCTGTTTTTT.

This clone was seen a few times. This chain links TRBV28 with TRBJ2-1, with unresolved D. The germline gives CDR1 MDHEN, CDR2 SYDVKM. The CDR3 is 13 amino acids. V shed 5 bases and J shed 4 bases, with 9 bases lying between them. The CDR3 loop reads CASSGNTYNEQFF. CDR3 nucleotide sequence: TGTGCCAGCAGTGGTAACACGTACAATGAGCAGTTCTTC.

CDR3 residues: CASSLVGGEETQYF. For the CDR3, the DNA is TGTGCCAGCAGCTTAGTCGGGGGAGAAGAGACCCAGTACTTC. The chain links TRBV11-2 to TRBJ2-5; D possibly corresponds to TRBD2 (6 bases). V lost 1 base and J 3 bases, leaving 9 bases between the germline ends. The CDR3 length is 14 residues. CDR1 is SGHAT, CDR2 FQNNGV, per germline.

This clone has ten or more counts. The genes are TRBV19 and TRBJ1-4; D is unresolved. Trimming took 6 bases from V and 0 from J, leaving 14 bases between them. Germline V gene data show CDR1 as LNHDA and CDR2 as SQIVND (reference sequence). This CDR3 spans 16 amino acids. CDR3 in amino acids: CASRSSPAATNEKLFF. CDR3 in DNA: TGTGCCAGTAGGAGCTCCCCGGCGGCAACTAATGAAAAACTGTTTTTT.

The rearrangement uses TRBV5-6 and TRBJ1-2; D perhaps matches TRBD1 (5 bases). CDR1 is SGHDT and CDR2 is YYEEEE in the germline V gene. The V end was cut by 3 bases, the J end by 4 bases, with 10 bases between. This CDR3 region has 13 residues. The CDR3 is CASSSAGGYGYTF. The CDR3 coding sequence is TGTGCCAGCAGCTCCGCCGGGGGCTATGGCTACACCTTC.

The gene calls are TRBV5-1 and TRBJ2-1; 8 bases fit TRBD2. Germline lookup yields CDR1 SGHRS and CDR2 YFSETQ. J lost 7 bases, V lost 4 bases, and 4 bases had no gene match. This CDR3 has 13 amino acids. This CDR3 reads CASSLGLVNEQFF. The CDR3 DNA reads TGCGCCAGCAGCCTGGGACTAGTGAATGAGCAGTTCTTC.

A single count supports this clone. V is TRBV19 and J is TRBJ1-1, with no clear D. The CDR3 contains 12 residues. Germline loops: CDR1 LNHDA, CDR2 SQIVND (reference sequence). V was cut by 5 bases and J by 5 bases, with 9 bases left in between. The CDR3 reads CASSPRRTEAFF. The CDR3 nucleotides read TGTGCCAGTAGTCCCCGCCGGACTGAAGCTTTCTTT. The whole variable domain, remainder taken from reference TRBV19 and TRBJ1-1, is DGGITQSPKYLFRKEGQNVTLSCEQNLNHDAMYWYRQDPGQGLRLIYYSQIVNDFQKGDIAEGYSVSREKKESFPLTVTSAQKNPTAFYLCASSPRRTEAFFGQGTRLTVV.